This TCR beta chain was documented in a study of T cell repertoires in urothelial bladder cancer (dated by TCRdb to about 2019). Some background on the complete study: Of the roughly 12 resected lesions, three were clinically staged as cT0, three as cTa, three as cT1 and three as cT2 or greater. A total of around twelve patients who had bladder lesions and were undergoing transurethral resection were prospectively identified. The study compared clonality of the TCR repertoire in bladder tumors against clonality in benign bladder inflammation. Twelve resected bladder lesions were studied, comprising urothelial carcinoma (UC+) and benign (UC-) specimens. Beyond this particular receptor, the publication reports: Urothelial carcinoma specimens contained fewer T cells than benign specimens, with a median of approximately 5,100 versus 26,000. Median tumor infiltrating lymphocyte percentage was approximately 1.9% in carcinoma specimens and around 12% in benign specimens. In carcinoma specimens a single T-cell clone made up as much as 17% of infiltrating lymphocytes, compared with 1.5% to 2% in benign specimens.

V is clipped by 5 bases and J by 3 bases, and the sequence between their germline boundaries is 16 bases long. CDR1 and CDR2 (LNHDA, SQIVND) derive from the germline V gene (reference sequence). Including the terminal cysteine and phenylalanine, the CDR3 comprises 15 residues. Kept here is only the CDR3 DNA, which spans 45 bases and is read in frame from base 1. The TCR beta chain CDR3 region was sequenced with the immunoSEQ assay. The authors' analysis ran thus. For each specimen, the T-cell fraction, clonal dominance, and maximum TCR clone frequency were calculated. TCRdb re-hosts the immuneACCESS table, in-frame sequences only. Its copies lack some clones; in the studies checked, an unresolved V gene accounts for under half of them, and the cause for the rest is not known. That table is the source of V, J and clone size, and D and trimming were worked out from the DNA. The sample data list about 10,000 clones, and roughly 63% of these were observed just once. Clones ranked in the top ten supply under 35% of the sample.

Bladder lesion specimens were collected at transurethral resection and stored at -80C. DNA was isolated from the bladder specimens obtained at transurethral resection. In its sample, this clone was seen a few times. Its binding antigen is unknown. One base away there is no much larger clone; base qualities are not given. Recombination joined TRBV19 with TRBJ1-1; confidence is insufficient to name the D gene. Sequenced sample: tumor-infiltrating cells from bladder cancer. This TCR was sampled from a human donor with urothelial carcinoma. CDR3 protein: CASSEVAGRDTEAFF. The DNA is TGTGCCAGTAGTGAAGTAGCGGGGAGGGACACTGAAGCTTTCTTT.